The rows below give T cell receptor beta chains drawn from one sample of a study of CD8 T cells in ankylosing spondylitis. TCRdb independently ran MiXCR on the 5' RACE reads; one entry per CDR3 protein. The data contain 670,000 or so distinct CDR3 sequences, around 20% of them seen just once; the ten biggest clones take up 15% to 20%. Sequenced sample: blood, either unsorted or a sorted T cell fraction (not recorded which). The receptors were sampled from a male donor with ankylosing spondylitis. CDR3s include the opening cysteine and the closing phenylalanine or tryptophan. A D gene is named only where the DNA matches it firmly. Part of the rows lack a size; the others show once, few, many or a class for expanded clones.

v_gene: TRBV7-8
abundance: many
d_gene: .
len: 13
j_gene: TRBJ1-1
CDR3aa: CASSLFGDTEAFF
CDR3nt: TGTGCCAGCAGCTTATTTGGGGACACTGAAGCTTTCTTT

v_gene: TRBV12-3/TRBV12-4
abundance: few
d_gene: TRBD2
len: 16
j_gene: TRBJ2-2
CDR3aa: CASSPSGGMDTGELFF
CDR3nt: TGTGCCAGCAGTCCTAGCGGGGGGATGGACACCGGGGAGCTGTTTTTT

v_gene: TRBV12-3/TRBV12-4
abundance: .
d_gene: .
len: 15
j_gene: TRBJ2-7
CDR3aa: CASTSGPGARDEQYF
CDR3nt: TGTGCCAGCACCTCAGGTCCGGGGGCCCGAGACGAGCAGTACTTC

v_gene: TRBV29-1
abundance: few
d_gene: TRBD2
len: 15
j_gene: TRBJ2-1
CDR3aa: CSVQKLAGEWNEQFF
CDR3nt: TGCAGCGTTCAAAAACTAGCGGGAGAGTGGAATGAGCAGTTCTTC

v_gene: TRBV6-4
abundance: .
d_gene: .
len: 15
j_gene: TRBJ1-2
CDR3aa: CASSDSDRGANGYTF
CDR3nt: TGTGCCAGCAGTGACTCGGACCGGGGCGCGAATGGCTACACCTTC

v_gene: TRBV12-3/TRBV12-4
abundance: .
d_gene: .
len: 14
j_gene: TRBJ2-3
CDR3aa: CASSWARSTDTQYF
CDR3nt: TGTGCCAGCAGTTGGGCCAGGAGCACAGATACGCAGTATTTT

v_gene: TRBV12-3/TRBV12-4
abundance: .
d_gene: TRBD2
len: 15
j_gene: TRBJ2-7
CDR3aa: CASSSPPGGAYEQYF
CDR3nt: TGTGCCAGCAGTTCCCCACCTGGGGGGGCCTACGAGCAGTACTTC

v_gene: TRBV12-3/TRBV12-4
abundance: few
d_gene: .
len: 12
j_gene: TRBJ1-2
CDR3aa: CASSLVRYGYTF
CDR3nt: TGTGCCAGCAGTTTAGTCCGCTATGGCTACACCTTC

v_gene: TRBV7-8
abundance: .
d_gene: .
len: 17
j_gene: TRBJ2-1
CDR3aa: CASSWAQSLISYNEQFF
CDR3nt: TGTGCCAGCAGCTGGGCCCAGAGCCTGATCTCCTACAATGAGCAGTTCTTC

v_gene: TRBV12-3/TRBV12-4
abundance: few
d_gene: TRBD2
len: 16
j_gene: TRBJ2-7
CDR3aa: CASSSRTGTSFYEQYF
CDR3nt: TGTGCCAGCAGTTCTCGCACCGGGACTAGCTTCTACGAGCAGTACTTC

v_gene: TRBV20-1
abundance: .
d_gene: TRBD2
len: 16
j_gene: TRBJ2-2
CDR3aa: CSARDPSGRAARELFF
CDR3nt: TGCAGTGCTAGAGATCCTAGCGGGAGGGCCGCAAGGGAGCTGTTTTTT

v_gene: TRBV28
abundance: .
d_gene: .
len: 14
j_gene: TRBJ2-7
CDR3aa: CASSLALFPYEQYF
CDR3nt: TGTGCCAGCAGTTTAGCACTGTTTCCCTACGAGCAGTACTTC

v_gene: TRBV12-3/TRBV12-4
abundance: .
d_gene: TRBD2
len: 17
j_gene: TRBJ2-5
CDR3aa: CASSSGLAGPWGETQYF
CDR3nt: TGTGCCAGCAGTTCAGGACTAGCGGGGCCCTGGGGGGAGACCCAGTACTTC

v_gene: TRBV2
abundance: .
d_gene: TRBD1
len: 14
j_gene: TRBJ2-2
CDR3aa: CASRDRGSPGELFF
CDR3nt: TGTGCCAGCAGGGACAGGGGTTCCCCCGGGGAGCTGTTTTTT

v_gene: TRBV11-2
abundance: .
d_gene: TRBD2
len: 19
j_gene: TRBJ2-5
CDR3aa: CASSSSSGRSLRLGETQYF
CDR3nt: TGTGCCAGCAGCTCATCTAGCGGGAGGTCTTTACGCCTAGGAGAGACCCAGTACTTC

v_gene: TRBV20-1
abundance: .
d_gene: .
len: 14
j_gene: TRBJ1-5
CDR3aa: CSAGQSDSNQPQHF
CDR3nt: TGCAGTGCCGGACAGTCTGATAGCAATCAGCCCCAGCATTTT

v_gene: TRBV5-1
abundance: many
d_gene: TRBD1
len: 15
j_gene: TRBJ2-7
CDR3aa: CASSLVAGTGVEQYF
CDR3nt: TGCGCCAGCAGCTTGGTGGCTGGGACAGGGGTCGAGCAGTACTTC

v_gene: TRBV7-2
abundance: many
d_gene: .
len: 15
j_gene: TRBJ2-4
CDR3aa: CASSLKLLAKNIQYF
CDR3nt: TGTGCCAGCAGCCTCAAGCTACTAGCCAAAAACATTCAGTACTTC

v_gene: TRBV7-9
abundance: few
d_gene: TRBD1
len: 15
j_gene: TRBJ2-1
CDR3aa: CASREEGQRYNEQFF
CDR3nt: TGTGCCAGCAGGGAAGAGGGACAGAGATACAATGAGCAGTTCTTC

v_gene: TRBV20-1
abundance: few
d_gene: .
len: 11
j_gene: TRBJ1-1
CDR3aa: CRGALGTEAFF
CDR3nt: TGCAGGGGGGCGTTGGGCACTGAAGCTTTCTTT

v_gene: TRBV6-2/TRBV6-3
abundance: few
d_gene: .
len: 15
j_gene: TRBJ2-2
CDR3aa: CASSSPTRSTGELFF
CDR3nt: TGTGCCAGCAGTTCCCCAACCCGGAGCACCGGGGAGCTGTTTTTT

v_gene: TRBV12-3/TRBV12-4
abundance: .
d_gene: .
len: 16
j_gene: TRBJ2-5
CDR3aa: CASSDAPWVYQETQYF
CDR3nt: TGTGCCAGCAGTGACGCACCCTGGGTTTACCAAGAGACCCAGTACTTC

v_gene: TRBV4-1
abundance: .
d_gene: TRBD1
len: 14
j_gene: TRBJ2-5
CDR3aa: CASSLGQALETQYF
CDR3nt: TGCGCCAGCAGCCTTGGACAGGCGTTGGAGACCCAGTACTTC

v_gene: TRBV6-5
abundance: .
d_gene: .
len: 14
j_gene: TRBJ2-7
CDR3aa: CASSYDPGAYEQYF
CDR3nt: TGTGCCAGCAGTTACGACCCAGGGGCCTATGAGCAGTACTTC

v_gene: TRBV11-2
abundance: few
d_gene: .
len: 18
j_gene: TRBJ2-7
CDR3aa: CASSLHSLRALTSYEQYF
CDR3nt: TGTGCCAGCAGCTTACACTCCCTCAGGGCACTCACCTCCTACGAGCAGTACTTC

v_gene: TRBV12-5
abundance: few
d_gene: TRBD2
len: 16
j_gene: TRBJ2-5
CDR3aa: CASGLGLAGGQETQYF
CDR3nt: TGTGCTAGTGGCCTGGGACTAGCGGGAGGGCAAGAGACCCAGTACTTC

v_gene: TRBV20-1
abundance: .
d_gene: TRBD1
len: 13
j_gene: TRBJ2-2
CDR3aa: CSASDRGTGELFF
CDR3nt: TGCAGTGCTTCGGACAGGGGGACTGGGGAGCTGTTTTTT

v_gene: TRBV20-1
abundance: few
d_gene: .
len: 10
j_gene: TRBJ2-1
CDR3aa: CSARDSGVFF
CDR3nt: TGCAGTGCTAGAGATTCGGGGGTGTTCTTC

v_gene: TRBV20-1
abundance: .
d_gene: .
len: 14
j_gene: TRBJ2-1
CDR3aa: CSATPLGPNNEQFF
CDR3nt: TGCAGTGCTACCCCATTGGGCCCTAACAATGAGCAGTTCTTC

v_gene: TRBV5-1
abundance: .
d_gene: .
len: 17
j_gene: TRBJ2-1
CDR3aa: CASSLAGATHSYNEQFF
CDR3nt: TGCGCCAGCAGCTTGGCGGGCGCGACCCACTCCTACAATGAGCAGTTCTTC

v_gene: TRBV20-1
abundance: few
d_gene: .
len: 13
j_gene: TRBJ2-7
CDR3aa: CSARSVGWYEQYF
CDR3nt: TGCAGTGCTAGATCCGTGGGATGGTACGAGCAGTACTTC

v_gene: TRBV4-3
abundance: .
d_gene: .
len: 15
j_gene: TRBJ2-7
CDR3aa: CASSLGRQPSYEQYF
CDR3nt: TGCGCCAGCAGCCTTGGGAGACAGCCTTCCTACGAGCAGTACTTC

v_gene: TRBV7-2
abundance: .
d_gene: TRBD1
len: 13
j_gene: TRBJ2-1
CDR3aa: CASRQGRANEQFF
CDR3nt: TGTGCCAGCCGACAGGGACGGGCCAATGAGCAGTTCTTC

v_gene: TRBV28
abundance: .
d_gene: TRBD1
len: 17
j_gene: TRBJ1-3
CDR3aa: CASSRAGTGEFGNTIYF
CDR3nt: TGTGCCAGCAGTAGGGCCGGGACAGGGGAGTTCGGAAACACCATATATTTT

v_gene: TRBV20-1
abundance: few
d_gene: .
len: 11
j_gene: TRBJ2-5
CDR3aa: CSAPHTETQYF
CDR3nt: TGCAGTGCTCCCCATACAGAGACCCAGTACTTC

v_gene: TRBV30
abundance: few
d_gene: TRBD2
len: 16
j_gene: TRBJ2-1
CDR3aa: CAWSPRTSGKGNEQFF
CDR3nt: TGTGCCTGGAGTCCCAGGACTAGCGGGAAAGGGAATGAGCAGTTCTTC

v_gene: TRBV9
abundance: few
d_gene: TRBD2
len: 16
j_gene: TRBJ2-2
CDR3aa: CASSFRLAGSSGELFF
CDR3nt: TGTGCCAGCAGCTTTAGACTAGCGGGGTCTTCCGGGGAGCTGTTTTTT

v_gene: TRBV28
abundance: .
d_gene: .
len: 15
j_gene: TRBJ2-3
CDR3aa: CASSSPPSGRDTQYF
CDR3nt: TGTGCCAGCAGTTCGCCGCCTTCCGGGAGAGATACGCAGTATTTT

v_gene: TRBV2
abundance: .
d_gene: .
len: 14
j_gene: TRBJ2-1
CDR3aa: CASSQGISYNEQFF
CDR3nt: TGTGCCAGCAGTCAGGGAATCTCCTACAATGAGCAGTTCTTC

v_gene: TRBV24-1
abundance: many
d_gene: TRBD2
len: 17
j_gene: TRBJ2-2
CDR3aa: CATSDWGLAGGHGELFF
CDR3nt: TGTGCCACCAGTGACTGGGGACTAGCGGGAGGACACGGGGAGCTGTTTTTT

v_gene: TRBV4-2
abundance: .
d_gene: TRBD2
len: 16
j_gene: TRBJ2-3
CDR3aa: CASSRSGSGNTDTQYF
CDR3nt: TGTGCCAGCAGCCGCAGCGGGAGTGGTAACACAGATACGCAGTATTTT

v_gene: TRBV5-6
abundance: few
d_gene: .
len: 15
j_gene: TRBJ2-1
CDR3aa: CASSSWGTSYNEQFF
CDR3nt: TGTGCCAGCAGCTCCTGGGGGACTTCTTACAATGAGCAGTTCTTC

v_gene: TRBV7-2
abundance: many
d_gene: .
len: 17
j_gene: TRBJ2-1
CDR3aa: CASSSSLRQVSYNEQFF
CDR3nt: TGTGCCAGCAGCTCCAGTCTCCGGCAGGTCTCCTACAATGAGCAGTTCTTC

v_gene: TRBV5-6
abundance: .
d_gene: .
len: 15
j_gene: TRBJ2-1
CDR3aa: CASSLGGQMYNEQFF
CDR3nt: TGTGCCAGCAGCTTAGGGGGACAAATGTACAATGAGCAGTTCTTC

v_gene: TRBV30
abundance: few
d_gene: .
len: 17
j_gene: TRBJ1-2
CDR3aa: CAWSPGSRNRPNYGYTF
CDR3nt: TGTGCCTGGAGTCCTGGGTCCAGGAACCGGCCTAACTATGGCTACACCTTC

v_gene: TRBV10-3
abundance: .
d_gene: .
len: 14
j_gene: TRBJ1-2
CDR3aa: CAISESVLNYGYTF
CDR3nt: TGTGCCATCAGTGAGTCGGTCCTCAACTATGGCTACACCTTC

v_gene: TRBV29-1
abundance: many
d_gene: .
len: 14
j_gene: TRBJ2-2
CDR3aa: CSVATSFVVGELFF
CDR3nt: TGCAGCGTTGCGACAAGTTTTGTAGTCGGGGAGCTGTTTTTT

v_gene: TRBV30
abundance: .
d_gene: .
len: 12
j_gene: TRBJ2-7
CDR3aa: CAWSLQGHEQYF
CDR3nt: TGTGCCTGGAGTTTACAGGGCCACGAGCAGTACTTC

v_gene: TRBV5-1
abundance: many
d_gene: .
len: 14
j_gene: TRBJ1-2
CDR3aa: CASSHTDGSYGYTF
CDR3nt: TGCGCCAGCAGCCACACCGACGGATCCTATGGCTACACCTTC

v_gene: TRBV19
abundance: once
d_gene: .
len: 13
j_gene: TRBJ2-5
CDR3aa: CASSIDSEETQYF
CDR3nt: TGTGCCAGTAGTATTGACAGTGAAGAGACCCAGTACTTC

v_gene: TRBV5-6
abundance: few
d_gene: TRBD2
len: 16
j_gene: TRBJ2-3
CDR3aa: CASSGPAGGRADTQYF
CDR3nt: TGTGCCAGCAGCGGACCAGCGGGAGGGAGGGCAGATACGCAGTATTTT

v_gene: TRBV29-1
abundance: .
d_gene: TRBD2
len: 13
j_gene: TRBJ2-1
CDR3aa: CSEASGSPNEQFF
CDR3nt: TGCAGCGAAGCTAGCGGGAGCCCCAATGAGCAGTTCTTC

v_gene: TRBV6-4
abundance: .
d_gene: TRBD2
len: 19
j_gene: TRBJ2-5
CDR3aa: CASSDSKIAGGPTQETQYF
CDR3nt: TGTGCCAGCAGTGACAGTAAGATAGCGGGGGGACCTACACAAGAGACCCAGTACTTC

v_gene: TRBV27
abundance: .
d_gene: .
len: 15
j_gene: TRBJ1-1
CDR3aa: CASSLGTGPYTEAFF
CDR3nt: TGTGCCAGCAGTTTAGGAACAGGCCCCTACACTGAAGCTTTCTTT

v_gene: TRBV12-5
abundance: few
d_gene: .
len: 15
j_gene: TRBJ2-1
CDR3aa: CASGLGTNTYNEQFF
CDR3nt: TGTGCTAGTGGCCTCGGGACAAATACCTACAATGAGCAGTTCTTC

v_gene: TRBV28
abundance: .
d_gene: TRBD1
len: 14
j_gene: TRBJ2-7
CDR3aa: CASRQGQGFYEQYF
CDR3nt: TGTGCCAGCAGACAGGGACAGGGATTTTACGAGCAGTACTTC

v_gene: TRBV6-1
abundance: few
d_gene: .
len: 17
j_gene: TRBJ1-2
CDR3aa: CASSPRVGYGLKNGYTF
CDR3nt: TGTGCCAGCAGTCCCCGCGTGGGGTATGGCCTTAAGAATGGCTACACCTTC

v_gene: TRBV15
abundance: .
d_gene: .
len: 15
j_gene: TRBJ1-5
CDR3aa: CATRLDSNSNQPQHF
CDR3nt: TGTGCCACCAGATTAGACTCGAATAGCAATCAGCCCCAGCATTTT

v_gene: TRBV7-2
abundance: few
d_gene: TRBD2
len: 15
j_gene: TRBJ2-5
CDR3aa: CASSPRGREQETQYF
CDR3nt: TGTGCCAGCAGCCCCAGAGGGCGGGAGCAAGAGACCCAGTACTTC